Sequencing of this T cell receptor (beta chain) was carried out in a study of blood T cell repertoires in COVID-19. Produced via immunoSEQ multiplex PCR; TCRdb's table is partial and in-frame only. This sample has about 170,000 clones, with over 80% found just once. The TCR was taken from a woman aged 55-69 years with acute or convalescent COVID-19. The source material was peripheral blood.

The CDR3 here is CASSLAGGQGQGYF. CDR3 in DNA: TGCGCCAGCAGCTTGGCCGGGGGACAGGGCCAGGGCTATTTT. V is TRBV5-1 and J is TRBJ1-3, with TRBD1 matching over 9 bases. Germline V gives CDR1 SGHRS, CDR2 YFSETQ. This CDR3 has 14 amino acids. Unmatched junction bases numbered 11, after V lost 0 bases and J lost 16 bases.